This TCR beta chain was found in a study of T-cell reconstitution after alpha-beta-depleted transplantation in children. This clonotype was counted at least ten times. This CDR3 region has 15 residues. The germline CDR1 and CDR2 sequences are MNHEY and SVGAGI. The V segment lost 8 bases and the J segment 5 bases; nucleotides outside the gene matches: 9. For TCRbeta, the library was prepared with unique molecular identifiers. Each CDR3 protein gets one entry after TCRdb re-called the PCR reads with MiXCR. Of roughly 200,000 distinct CDR3 sequences listed, about 6.4% are singletons. The source was PBMCs from the stem cell graft donor, collected from the stem cell graft. The rearrangement uses TRBV6-5 and TRBJ2-2; 9 nucleotides match TRBD1. The clonotype originates from a human donor who donated a stem cell graft to a child with Wiskott-Aldrich syndrome. The CDR3 loop reads CASHWGQGVTGELFF. The DNA for the CDR3 is TGTGCCAGCCACTGGGGACAGGGTGTAACCGGGGAGCTGTTTTTT.